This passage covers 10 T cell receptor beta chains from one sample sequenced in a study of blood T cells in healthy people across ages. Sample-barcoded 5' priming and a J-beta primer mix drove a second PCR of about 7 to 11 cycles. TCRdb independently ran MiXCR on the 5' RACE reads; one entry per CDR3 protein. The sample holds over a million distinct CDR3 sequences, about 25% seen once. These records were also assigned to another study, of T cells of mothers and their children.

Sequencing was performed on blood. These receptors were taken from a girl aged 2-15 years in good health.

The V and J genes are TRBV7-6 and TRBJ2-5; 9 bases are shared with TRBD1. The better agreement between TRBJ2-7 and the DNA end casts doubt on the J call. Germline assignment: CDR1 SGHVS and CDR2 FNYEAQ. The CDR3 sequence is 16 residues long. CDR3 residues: CASSLEAGTGTYEQYF. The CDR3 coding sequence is TGTGCCAGCAGCTTAGAAGCCGGGACAGGGACCTACGAGCAGTACTTC.

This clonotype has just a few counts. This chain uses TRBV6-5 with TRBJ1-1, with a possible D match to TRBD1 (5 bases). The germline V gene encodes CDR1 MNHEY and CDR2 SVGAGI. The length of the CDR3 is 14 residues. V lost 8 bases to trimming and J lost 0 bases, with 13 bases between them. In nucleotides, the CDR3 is TGTGCCAGCCTAGACTGGGGGATGAACACTGAAGCTTTCTTT. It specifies CASLDWGMNTEAFF.

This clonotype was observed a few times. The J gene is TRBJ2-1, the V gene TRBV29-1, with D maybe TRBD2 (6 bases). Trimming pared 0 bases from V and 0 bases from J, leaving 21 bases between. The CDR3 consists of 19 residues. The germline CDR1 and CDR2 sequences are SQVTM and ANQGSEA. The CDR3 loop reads CSVEDPQGPAGSSYNEQFF. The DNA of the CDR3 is TGCAGCGTTGAAGATCCTCAGGGACCAGCGGGCAGCTCCTACAATGAGCAGTTCTTC.

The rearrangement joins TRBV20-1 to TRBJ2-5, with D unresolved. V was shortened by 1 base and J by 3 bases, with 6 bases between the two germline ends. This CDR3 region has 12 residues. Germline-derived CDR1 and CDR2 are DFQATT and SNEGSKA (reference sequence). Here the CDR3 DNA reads TGCAGTGCTAGAGGCCCGGAAGAGACCCAGTACTTC. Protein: CSARGPEETQYF.

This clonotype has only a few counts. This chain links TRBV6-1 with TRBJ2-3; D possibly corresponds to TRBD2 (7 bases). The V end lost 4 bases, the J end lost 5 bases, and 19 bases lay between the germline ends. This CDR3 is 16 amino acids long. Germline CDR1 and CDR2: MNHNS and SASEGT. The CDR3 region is CASSGWGGAQGDTQYF. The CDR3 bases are TGTGCCAGCAGTGGGTGGGGGGGCGCCCAGGGAGATACGCAGTATTTT.

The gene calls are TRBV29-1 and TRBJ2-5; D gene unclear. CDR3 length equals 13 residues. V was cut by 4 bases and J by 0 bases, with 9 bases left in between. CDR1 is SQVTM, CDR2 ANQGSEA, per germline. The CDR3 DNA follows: TGCAGCGTTGTTTTCGGCCACCAAGAGACCCAGTACTTC. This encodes CSVVFGHQETQYF.

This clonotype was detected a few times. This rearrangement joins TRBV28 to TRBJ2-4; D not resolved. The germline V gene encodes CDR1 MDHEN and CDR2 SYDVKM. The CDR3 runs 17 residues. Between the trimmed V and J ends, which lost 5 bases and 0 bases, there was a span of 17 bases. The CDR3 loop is CASSPITELLAKNIQYF. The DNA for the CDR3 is TGTGCCAGCAGTCCCATAACAGAGCTACTAGCCAAAAACATTCAGTACTTC. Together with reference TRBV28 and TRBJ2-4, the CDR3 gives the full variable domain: DVKVTQSSRYLVKRTGEKVFLECVQDMDHENMFWYRQDPGLGLRLIYFSYDVKMKEKGDIPEGYSVSREKKERFSLILESASTNQTSMYLCASSPITELLAKNIQYFGAGTRLSVL.

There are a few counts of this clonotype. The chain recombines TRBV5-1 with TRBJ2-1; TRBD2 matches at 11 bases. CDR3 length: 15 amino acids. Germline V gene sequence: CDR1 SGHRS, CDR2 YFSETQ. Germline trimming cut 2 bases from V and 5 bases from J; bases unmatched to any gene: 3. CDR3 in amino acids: CASSFSGGDNNEQFF. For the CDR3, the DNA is TGCGCCAGCAGCTTTAGCGGGGGGGACAACAATGAGCAGTTCTTC.

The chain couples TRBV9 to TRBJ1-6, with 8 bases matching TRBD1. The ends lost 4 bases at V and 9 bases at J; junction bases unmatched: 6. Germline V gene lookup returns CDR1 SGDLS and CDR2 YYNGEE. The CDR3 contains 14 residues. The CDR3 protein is CASSTPGGGSPLHF. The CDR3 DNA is TGTGCCAGCAGCACTCCAGGGGGCGGTTCACCCCTCCACTTT.

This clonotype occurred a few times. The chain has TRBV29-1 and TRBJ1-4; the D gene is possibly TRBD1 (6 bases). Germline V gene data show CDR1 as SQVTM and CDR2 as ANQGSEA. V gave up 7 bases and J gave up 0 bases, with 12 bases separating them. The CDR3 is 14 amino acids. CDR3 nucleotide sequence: TGCAGCGCTTACAGGGAGGCAACTAATGAAAAACTGTTTTTT. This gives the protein CSAYREATNEKLFF.